This T cell receptor (beta chain) stems from a study of T cell repertoires in aging, cancer and after chemotherapy. At the level of the study: Six age groups, ranging from 30 or younger to 70 or older, included the donors. Over several months to years, re-sampled healthy donor repertoires clearly shared clones.

Broader study findings: Median generation probability rose over the chemotherapy interval in each cancer cohort, suggesting rebound thymic output. Age-matched healthy donors had significantly more diverse, less clonal blood TCR repertoires than untreated cancer patients.

TRB rearrangements spanning V, D and J were amplified using mixed TRB-A/B primers. A single record per CDR3 protein comes from TCRdb applying MiXCR to the multiplex PCR reads. The data hold 10,000 to 15,000 distinct CDR3 sequences, with about 40% observed a single time. Remarks on this clonotype: Its matching antigen is unknown.

The template was genomic DNA from peripheral blood, not RNA. V shed 4 bases and J shed 5 bases, with 8 bases lying between them. Germline V lookup: CDR1 ENHRY, CDR2 SYGVKD. The CDR3 contains 13 residues. This TCR was sampled from a human donor in good health. The donor label of this sample is uncertain. Material: blood. The chain is built from TRBV10-3 and TRBJ2-2; D is uncertain. The DNA of the CDR3 is TGTGCCATCAGTGGGGTGGCGACCGGGGAGCTGTTTTTT. Its translation: CAISGVATGELFF.